This T cell receptor (beta chain) derives from a study of blood T cell repertoires in COVID-19. Assay: immunoSEQ multiplex PCR; the TCRdb copy retains only in-frame clones and omits some. The sample has 200,000 to 250,000 clones, around 80% seen once; the top ten hold about 2%. The CDR3 has 14 residues. V lost 0 bases, J lost 4 bases, and 9 bases lay in between. Germline lookup yields CDR1 LGHNA and CDR2 YNFKEQ. The sequenced sample was PBMCs or T cells enriched from blood (not recorded which). This chain links TRBV4-2 with TRBJ1-2; D might be TRBD1 (6 bases). The source is a man aged 60-69 years who had recovered from COVID-19. The CDR3 nucleotides are TGTGCCAGCAGCCAAGACACAGGGTCCTATGGCTACACCTTC. It specifies CASSQDTGSYGYTF.